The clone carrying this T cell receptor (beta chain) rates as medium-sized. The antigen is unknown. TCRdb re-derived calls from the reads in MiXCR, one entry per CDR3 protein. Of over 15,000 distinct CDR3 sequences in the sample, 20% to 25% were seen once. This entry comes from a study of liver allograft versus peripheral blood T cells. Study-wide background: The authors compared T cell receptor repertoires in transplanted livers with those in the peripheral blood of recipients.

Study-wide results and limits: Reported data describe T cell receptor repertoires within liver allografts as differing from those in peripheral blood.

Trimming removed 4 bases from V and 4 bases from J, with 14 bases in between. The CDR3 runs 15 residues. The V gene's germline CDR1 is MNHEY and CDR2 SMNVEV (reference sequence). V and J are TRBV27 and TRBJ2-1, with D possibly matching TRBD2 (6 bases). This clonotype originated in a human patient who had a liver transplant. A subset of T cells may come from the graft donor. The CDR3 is CASSSEGLTYNEQFF. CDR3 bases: TGTGCCAGCAGTTCTGAGGGACTGACTTACAATGAGCAGTTCTTC.